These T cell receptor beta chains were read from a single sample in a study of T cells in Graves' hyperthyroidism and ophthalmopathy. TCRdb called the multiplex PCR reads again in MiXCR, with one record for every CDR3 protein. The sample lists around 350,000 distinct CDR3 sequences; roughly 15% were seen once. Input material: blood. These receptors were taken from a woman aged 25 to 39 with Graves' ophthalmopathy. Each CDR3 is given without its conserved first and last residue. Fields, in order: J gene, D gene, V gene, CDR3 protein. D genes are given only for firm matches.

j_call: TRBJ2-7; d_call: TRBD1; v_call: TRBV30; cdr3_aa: AWTRDSNTYEQY
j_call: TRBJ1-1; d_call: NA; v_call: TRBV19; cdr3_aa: ASSIVNVGRTEAF
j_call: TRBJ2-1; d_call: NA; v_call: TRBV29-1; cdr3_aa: SVEGDEQF
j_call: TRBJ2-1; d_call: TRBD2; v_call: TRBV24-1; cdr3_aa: ATSDPSTSGGAYNEQF
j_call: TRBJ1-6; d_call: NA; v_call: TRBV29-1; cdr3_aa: SVQLRGLDSPLH
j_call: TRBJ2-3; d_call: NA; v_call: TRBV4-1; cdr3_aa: ASSQGDRASTDTQY
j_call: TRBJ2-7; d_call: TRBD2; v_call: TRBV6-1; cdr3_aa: ASGLLPREAYEQY
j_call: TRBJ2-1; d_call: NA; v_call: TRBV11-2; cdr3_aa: ASSFTRSPEQF
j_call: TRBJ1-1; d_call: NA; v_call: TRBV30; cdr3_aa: AWSVVIIGSTEAF
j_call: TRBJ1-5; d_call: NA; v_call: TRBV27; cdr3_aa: ASSVRGMNSNQPQH
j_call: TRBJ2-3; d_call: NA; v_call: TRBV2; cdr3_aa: ASSEGVAHTQY